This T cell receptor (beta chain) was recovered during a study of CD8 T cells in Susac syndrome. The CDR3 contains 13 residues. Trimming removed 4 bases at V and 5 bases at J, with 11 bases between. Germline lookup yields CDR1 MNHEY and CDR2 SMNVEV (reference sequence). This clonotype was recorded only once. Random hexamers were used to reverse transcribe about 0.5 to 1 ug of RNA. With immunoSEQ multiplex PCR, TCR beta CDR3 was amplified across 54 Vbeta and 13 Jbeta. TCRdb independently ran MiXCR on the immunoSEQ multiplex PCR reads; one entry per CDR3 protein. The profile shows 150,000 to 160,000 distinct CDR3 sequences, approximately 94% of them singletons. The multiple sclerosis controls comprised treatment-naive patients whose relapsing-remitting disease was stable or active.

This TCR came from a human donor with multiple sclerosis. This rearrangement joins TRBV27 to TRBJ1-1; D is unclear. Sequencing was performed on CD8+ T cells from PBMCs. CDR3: CASSYVRGTEAFF. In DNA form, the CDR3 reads TGTGCCAGCAGTTATGTCAGAGGGACTGAAGCTTTCTTT.